These T cell receptor beta chains were read from a single sample in a study of cytomegalovirus exposure and HLA in healthy donors. Produced via immunoSEQ multiplex PCR; TCRdb's table is partial and in-frame only. This sample's table has tens of thousands of clones. The sequencing sample was made of PBMCs. The origin of the receptors is a woman in her forties in good health and CMV-seropositive. The CDR3 runs from the conserved cysteine through the conserved F or W. D genes are given only for firm matches.

V gene,D gene,J gene,CDR3 DNA,CDR3 protein
TRBV6-5,-,TRBJ1-4,TGTGCCAGCAGTTACTCGGGGGGTTCGGGTGAAAAACTGTTTTTT,CASSYSGGSGEKLFF
TRBV7-9,TRBD1,TRBJ2-7,TGTGCCAGCAGCCCCCTCCGGGACAGGGCCTACGAGCAGTACTTC,CASSPLRDRAYEQYF
TRBV6-5,TRBD1,TRBJ1-1,TGTGCCAGCAGCTACGGTAAAGACAGGGGCACTGAAGCTTTCTTT,CASSYGKDRGTEAFF
TRBV15,TRBD1,TRBJ2-1,TGTGCCACCAGCAGAGACACGGCGACAGGGACCTACAATGAGCAGTTCTTC,CATSRDTATGTYNEQFF
TRBV28,-,TRBJ2-4,TGTGCCAGCAGTTTATCCGGGGGATATCAAAACATTCAGTACTTC,CASSLSGGYQNIQYF
TRBV28,-,TRBJ2-6,TGTGCCAGCACGGGATATGGGGCCAACGTCCTGACTTTC,CASTGYGANVLTF
TRBV19,TRBD2,TRBJ2-7,TGTGCCAGTAGTATTGCGGGGGGAGGCTACGAGCAGTACTTC,CASSIAGGGYEQYF
TRBV7-2,-,TRBJ1-5,TGTGCCAGCAGCTTAGGACTTGATAGCAATCAGCCCCAGCATTTT,CASSLGLDSNQPQHF
TRBV6-5,TRBD1,TRBJ1-1,TGTGCCAGCAGTCCCATCCAGGGGGCCTTCACTGAAGCTTTCTTT,CASSPIQGAFTEAFF
TRBV30,-,TRBJ2-3,TGTGCCTGGCAAGGGGTCGCAGATACGCAGTATTTT,CAWQGVADTQYF
TRBV5-1,TRBD1,TRBJ1-2,TGCGCCAGCAGCCAACCCGGGACAGGGGGCGATGGCTACACCTTC,CASSQPGTGGDGYTF
TRBV11-2,-,TRBJ2-1,TGTGCCAGCAGCCCACTTTGGAGCGGGCTAAACAATGAGCAGTTCTTC,CASSPLWSGLNNEQFF
TRBV2,TRBD1,TRBJ1-4,TGTGCCAGCAGGGGACAGGAGTTTAATGAAAAACTGTTTTTT,CASRGQEFNEKLFF
TRBV4-1,TRBD2,TRBJ2-3,TGCGCCAGCAGCCGTAGCGGGGAGGCAAATACGCAGTATTTT,CASSRSGEANTQYF
TRBV5-1,-,TRBJ1-4,TGCGCCAGCAGCTTGAGTGGGTCTAGAGGGGAAAAACTGTTTTTT,CASSLSGSRGEKLFF
TRBV6-5,-,TRBJ2-2,TGTGCCAGCAGTTACTCGATTAGATACCTCACCGGGGAGCTGTTTTTT,CASSYSIRYLTGELFF
TRBV30,-,TRBJ1-1,TGTGCCTGGCTAAAACGGGTTGGGAACACTGAAGCTTTCTTT,CAWLKRVGNTEAFF
TRBV9,TRBD1,TRBJ1-1,TGTGCCAGCAGCGTAGGTCAGGGGGCGCGTGGCACTGAAGCTTTCTTT,CASSVGQGARGTEAFF
TRBV19,-,TRBJ1-2,TGTGCCAGTAACCATCTCAGGGGAAGCGGCTACACCTTC,CASNHLRGSGYTF
TRBV27,TRBD2,TRBJ2-1,TGTGCCAGCACGCCCGGGACTAGCGGCGAAGGTGAGCAGTTCTTC,CASTPGTSGEGEQFF